This T cell receptor (beta chain) was profiled in a study of blood T cell repertoires in COVID-19 (dated by TCRdb to the early 2020s). In the study overall: Collaborator samples came from the United States, Italy and Spain and covered acute and convalescent phases of COVID-19. Where available, HLA class I and class II types were obtained from metadata supplied by the sample provider rather than from assay-based typing. Nearly every sample came with metadata listing a de-identified subject ID, COVID-19 status, age in years and sex. The samples were drawn from the first 160 participants of the ongoing ImmuneRACE study and from some 1,300 subjects provided by 6 global collaborators. The prospective study material was composed of cDNA or gDNA derived from T cells, B-cell-depleted T cells, or PBMCs. Subjects who had been exposed to COVID-19, were actively infected with it, or had recovered from it provided the deeply sampled blood TCRbeta repertoires that made up the dataset. The repertoires were released in a freely available public database intended as a resource for research on the immune response to SARS-CoV-2.

The full study reports these points: The quantity of clinical and demographic metadata differed by source and by participant and was supplied without curation.

Trimming accounts for 3 bases at V and 6 bases at J, while the number of junction bases matched to no gene is 8. From the cysteine through the phenylalanine, the CDR3 covers 15 amino acids. Only the CDR3 region is kept as DNA, spanning 45 bases read in frame from base 1. CDR1 ENHRY and CDR2 SYGVKD were looked up in the germline V gene. In Seattle, one collaborating source enrolled patients while the infection was active and tracked those patients longitudinally over the course of disease. Each collaborating institution followed its own protocols to collect whole blood in K2EDTA tubes. For TCRbeta analysis, collaborators shipped samples as frozen whole blood, isolated PBMCs, or DNA extracted from either of those sample types. TCRbeta CDR3 regions were amplified from genomic DNA by means of the immunoSEQ Assay, a bias-controlled multiplex PCR. On the authors' methods: Within the assay, amplification of reference gene primers was used to estimate how many nucleated cells each sample contained. To quantify the absolute abundance of each unique TCRbeta CDR3 rearrangement, sequence reads were collapsed and filtered. Productive Simpson clonality was computed per sample as the square root of Simpson's diversity index over productive rearrangements. TCRdb stores this immuneACCESS table with in-frame sequences only. Part of the clones is absent; in the studies checked, under half of the shortfall reflects unresolved V genes, and no reason is known for the rest. Clonal size and the V and J genes are those of that table, whereas D and trimming came from the DNA. The sample table contains roughly 140,000 clones; only one count was recorded for more than 75% of them. Jointly, the top ten make up less than 10% of the sample.

As for this clone: Its antigen has not been determined. Within one base of it there is no much larger clone, and no base qualities were kept.

The sequence joins TRBV10-3 to TRBJ1-5; the junction holds 7 bases that match TRBD1. The receptor comes from a woman aged 55-70 years with COVID-19, enrolled during active disease. Sequenced material: peripheral blood. The nucleotides read TGTGCCATCAGTGACCAACAGGGGCTCGGTCAGCCCCAGCATTTT. Translated, it reads CAISDQQGLGQPQHF.